The 11 T cell receptor beta chains in this list originate from one sample, sequenced in a study of T-cell reconstitution after alpha-beta-depleted transplantation in children. Preparation of the TCRbeta library involved a method that used unique molecular identifiers. TCRdb redid the calling of the PCR reads with MiXCR, one entry per CDR3 protein. The sample carries more than 400,000 distinct CDR3 sequences, 9.5% to 12% recorded once. The source material was PBMCs, mostly from graft donor cells, sampled 180 days after TCRalphabeta/CD19-depleted stem cell transplant. The source is a female patient aged 2 to 10 who had a stem cell transplant for aplastic anemia, so the T cells may come from the graft donor.

This clonotype came up many times. The rearrangement links TRBV12-3 or TRBV12-4 to TRBJ2-7; 9 bases are a match to TRBD2. V was clipped by 1 base and J by 2 bases; unmatched bases: 3. The CDR3 is 15 amino acids. The CDR3 DNA sequence: TGTGCCAGCAGTTTAGGACTAGCGGCAACCTACGAGCAGTACTTC. It encodes CASSLGLAATYEQYF.

This clonotype occurred many times. The chain employs TRBV29-1 and TRBJ2-5; D perhaps matches TRBD1 (6 bases). This CDR3 region has 11 residues. CDR1 is SQVTM and CDR2 is ANQGSEA in the germline V gene. V was pared by 7 bases and J by 3 bases, with 9 bases between. The chain's CDR3 is CSARTEETQYF. DNA for the CDR3: TGCAGCGCCCGGACAGAAGAGACCCAGTACTTC.

V gene TRBV4-3 combines with J gene TRBJ2-7, with TRBD2 matching over 11 bases. Germline V gene data show CDR1 as LGHNA and CDR2 as YSLEER. The CDR3 consists of 14 residues. V was pared by 5 bases and J by 6 bases, with 6 bases of the junction left unmatched. The CDR3 coding sequence is TGCGCCAGCAGCTTGACTAGCGGGACAGGCGAGCAGTACTTC. It is translated as CASSLTSGTGEQYF.

Concerning this clonotype itself: Without the conserved terminal phenylalanine or tryptophan, this CDR3 likely stems from a read error. V is TRBV6-1 and J is TRBJ2-5; 11 bases agree with TRBD2. V gave up 4 bases and J gave up 4 bases; unmatched junction bases: 11. CDR3 size: 17 residues. Germline V lookup: CDR1 MNHNS, CDR2 SASEGT. The CDR3 nucleotides read TGTGCCAGCAGTGCCAAGGGGGTAGCGGGAGGGCCAGAGACCCAGTACTTG. It codes for CASSAKGVAGGPETQYL.

This clonotype was recorded many times. The J gene is TRBJ2-1, the V gene TRBV28, with 7 bases identical to TRBD2. Trimming at V came to 8 bases and at J to 7 bases, leaving 14 bases not matched to a gene. This CDR3 is built from 15 residues. In germline, CDR1 is MDHEN, CDR2 SYDVKM. The CDR3 sequence: CASLPGSKGGNEQFF. The CDR3 DNA sequence: TGTGCCAGCCTGCCCGGGTCTAAGGGAGGGAATGAGCAGTTCTTC. Using reference TRBV28 and TRBJ2-1 for the parts outside the CDR3, the full variable domain is DVKVTQSSRYLVKRTGEKVFLECVQDMDHENMFWYRQDPGLGLRLIYFSYDVKMKEKGDIPEGYSVSREKKERFSLILESASTNQTSMYLCASLPGSKGGNEQFFGPGTRLTVL.

The chain has TRBV7-9 and TRBJ2-1, with no clear D. Trimming stripped 5 bases from V and 10 bases from J, with 15 bases between. The CDR3 loop spans 13 amino acids. Per germline, CDR1 SEHNR and CDR2 FQNEAQ (reference sequence). The CDR3 nucleotides are TGTGCCAGCAGCCCATTCCTACGGGTCGAGCAGTTCTTC. Translated, it gives CASSPFLRVEQFF.

This clonotype has just a few counts. J is TRBJ1-5 and V is TRBV30; the match to TRBD1 covers 10 bases. This CDR3 region has 15 residues. The germline CDR1 and CDR2 sequences are GTSNPN and SVGIG (reference sequence). Trimming removed 3 bases from V and 3 bases from J; junction bases left unmatched: 5. The CDR3: CAWRGTGVANQPQHF. DNA for the CDR3: TGTGCCTGGAGGGGGACAGGGGTTGCCAATCAGCCCCAGCATTTT.

Many counts were recorded for this clonotype. The chain combines TRBV7-6 with TRBJ1-4, with 8 bases identical to TRBD1. The ends lost 3 bases at V and 8 bases at J; junction bases unmatched: 5. Per the germline V gene, CDR1 is SGHVS and CDR2 is FNYEAQ. This CDR3 is built from 14 residues. The CDR3 here is CASSFGQGEEKLFF. The CDR3 bases are TGTGCCAGCAGCTTTGGACAGGGTGAAGAAAAACTGTTTTTT. The variable domain in full, with the rest retrieved from reference TRBV7-6 and TRBJ1-4, is GAGVSQSPRYKVTKRGQDVALRCDPISGHVSLYWYRQALGQGPEFLTYFNYEAQQDKSGLPNDRFSAERPEGSISTLTIQRTEQRDSAMYRCASSFGQGEEKLFFGSGTQLSVL.

The J gene is TRBJ2-1, the V gene TRBV19; 7 positions match TRBD1. CDR3 length equals 15 residues. Germline V gene sequence: CDR1 LNHDA, CDR2 SQIVND (reference sequence). Germline trimming cut 6 bases from V and 4 bases from J; bases unmatched to any gene: 9. CDR3 coding DNA: TGTGCCAGTAGACCCCGGGACAGCGAGTACAATGAGCAGTTCTTC. Encoded protein: CASRPRDSEYNEQFF. The full variable domain, its missing parts supplied by reference TRBV19 and TRBJ2-1, is DGGITQSPKYLFRKEGQNVTLSCEQNLNHDAMYWYRQDPGQGLRLIYYSQIVNDFQKGDIAEGYSVSREKKESFPLTVTSAQKNPTAFYLCASRPRDSEYNEQFFGPGTRLTVL.

The gene calls are TRBV7-8 and TRBJ2-7, with a weak D call TRBD2 (6 bases). This CDR3 comprises 13 residues. Per the germline V gene, CDR1 is SGHVS and CDR2 is FQNEAQ. Trimming shortened V by 5 bases and J by 0 bases, and 8 bases separated the two germline ends. CDR3 residues: CASSPDYSYEQYF. CDR3 DNA: TGTGCCAGCAGCCCGGACTACTCCTACGAGCAGTACTTC.

The chain recombines TRBV13 with TRBJ1-1; weak D call: TRBD1 (5 bases). CDR3 length equals 16 residues. The V gene lost 4 bases and the J gene lost 4 bases, with 19 bases spanning the gap. Germline V gene sequence: CDR1 PRHDT, CDR2 FYEKMQ (reference sequence). Written as DNA, the CDR3 is TGTGCCAGCAGCTCCGGGGACTGGGGGGTTGTCACTGAAGCTTTCTTT. This sequence encodes CASSSGDWGVVTEAFF.